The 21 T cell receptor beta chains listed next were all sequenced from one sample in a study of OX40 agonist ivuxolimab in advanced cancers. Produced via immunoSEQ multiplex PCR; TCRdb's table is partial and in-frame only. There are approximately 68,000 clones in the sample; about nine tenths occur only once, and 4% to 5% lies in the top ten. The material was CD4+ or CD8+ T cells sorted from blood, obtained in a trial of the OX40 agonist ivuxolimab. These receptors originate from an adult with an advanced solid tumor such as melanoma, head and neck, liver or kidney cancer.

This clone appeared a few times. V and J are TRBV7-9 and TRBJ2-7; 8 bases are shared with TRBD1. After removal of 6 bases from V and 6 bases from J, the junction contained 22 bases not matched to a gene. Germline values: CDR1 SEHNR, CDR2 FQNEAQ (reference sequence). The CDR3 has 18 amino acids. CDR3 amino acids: CASRSQREEWQGAGEQYF. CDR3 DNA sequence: TGTGCCAGCAGGTCGCAGAGGGAGGAGTGGCAGGGGGCGGGCGAGCAGTACTTC.

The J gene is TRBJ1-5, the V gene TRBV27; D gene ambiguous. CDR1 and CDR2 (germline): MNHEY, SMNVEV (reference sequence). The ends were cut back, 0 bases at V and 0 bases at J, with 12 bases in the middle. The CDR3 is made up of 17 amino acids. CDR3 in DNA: TGTGCCAGCAGTTTATCCCGATTTGGGGTTAGCAATCAGCCCCAGCATTTT. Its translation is CASSLSRFGVSNQPQHF.

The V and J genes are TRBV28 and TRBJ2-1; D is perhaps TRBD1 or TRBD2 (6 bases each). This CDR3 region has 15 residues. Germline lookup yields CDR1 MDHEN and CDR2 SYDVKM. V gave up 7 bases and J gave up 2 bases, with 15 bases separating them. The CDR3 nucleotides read TGTGCCAGCACCCTAGGGGGGAAGCCCTACAATGAGCAGTTCTTC. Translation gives CASTLGGKPYNEQFF.

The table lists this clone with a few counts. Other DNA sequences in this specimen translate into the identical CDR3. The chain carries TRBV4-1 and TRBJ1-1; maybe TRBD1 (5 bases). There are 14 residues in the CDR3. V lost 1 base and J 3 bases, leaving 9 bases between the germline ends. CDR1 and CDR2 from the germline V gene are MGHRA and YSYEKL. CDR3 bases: TGCGCCAGCAGCCAAGGTCAGGGTGACACTGAAGCTTTCTTT. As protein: CASSQGQGDTEAFF.

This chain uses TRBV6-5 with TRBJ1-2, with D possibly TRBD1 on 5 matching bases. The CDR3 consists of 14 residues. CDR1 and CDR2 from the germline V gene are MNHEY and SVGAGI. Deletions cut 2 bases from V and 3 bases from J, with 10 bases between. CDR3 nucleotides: TGTGCCAGCAGTTACGGGGCCGAGGACTATGGCTACACCTTC. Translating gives CASSYGAEDYGYTF.

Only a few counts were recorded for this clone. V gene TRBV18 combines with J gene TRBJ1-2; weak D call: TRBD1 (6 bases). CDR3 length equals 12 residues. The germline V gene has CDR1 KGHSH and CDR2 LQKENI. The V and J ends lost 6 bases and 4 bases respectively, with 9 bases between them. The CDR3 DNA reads TGTGCCAGCTCGGACAGCGGCTATGGCTACACCTTC. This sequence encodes CASSDSGYGYTF.

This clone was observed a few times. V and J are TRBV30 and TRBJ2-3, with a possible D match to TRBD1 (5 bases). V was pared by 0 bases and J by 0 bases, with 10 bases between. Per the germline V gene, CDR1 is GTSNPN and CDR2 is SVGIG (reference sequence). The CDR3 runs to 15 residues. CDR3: CAWSVQGSSTDTQYF. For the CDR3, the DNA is TGTGCCTGGAGTGTGCAGGGTTCGAGCACAGATACGCAGTATTTT.

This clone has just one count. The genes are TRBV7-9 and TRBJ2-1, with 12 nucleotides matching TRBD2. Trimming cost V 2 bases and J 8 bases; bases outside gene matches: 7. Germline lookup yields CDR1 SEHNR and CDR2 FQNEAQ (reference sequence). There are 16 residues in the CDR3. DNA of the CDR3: TGTGCCAGCAGCTTATTAGGGACTAGCGGGCTAGATGAGCAGTTCTTC. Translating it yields CASSLLGTSGLDEQFF. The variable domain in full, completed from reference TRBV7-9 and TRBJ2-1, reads DTGVSQNPRHKITKRGQNVTFRCDPISEHNRLYWYRQTLGQGPEFLTYFQNEAQLEKSRLLSDRFSAERPKGSFSTLEIQRTEQGDSAMYLCASSLLGTSGLDEQFFGPGTRLTVL.

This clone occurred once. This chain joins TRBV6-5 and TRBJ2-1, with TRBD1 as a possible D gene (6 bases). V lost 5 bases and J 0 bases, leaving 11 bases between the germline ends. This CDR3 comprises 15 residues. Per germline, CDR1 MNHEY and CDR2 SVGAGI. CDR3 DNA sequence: TGTGCCAGCAGTCTAGACAGGAGCTCCTACAATGAGCAGTTCTTC. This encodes CASSLDRSSYNEQFF.

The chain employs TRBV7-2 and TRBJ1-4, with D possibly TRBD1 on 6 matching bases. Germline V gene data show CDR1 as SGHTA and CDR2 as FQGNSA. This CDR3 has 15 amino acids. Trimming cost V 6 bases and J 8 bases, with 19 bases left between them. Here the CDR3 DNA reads TGTGCCAGCAGTCTATCACAGGGTTTTAGGGAAAAACTGTTTTTT. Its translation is CASSLSQGFREKLFF.

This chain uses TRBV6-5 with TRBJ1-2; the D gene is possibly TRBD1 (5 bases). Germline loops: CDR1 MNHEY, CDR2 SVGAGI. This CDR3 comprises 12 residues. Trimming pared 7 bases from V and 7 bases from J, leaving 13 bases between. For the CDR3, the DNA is TGTGCCAGCACCCAAAGTCAGGGTGGCTACACCTTC. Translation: CASTQSQGGYTF.

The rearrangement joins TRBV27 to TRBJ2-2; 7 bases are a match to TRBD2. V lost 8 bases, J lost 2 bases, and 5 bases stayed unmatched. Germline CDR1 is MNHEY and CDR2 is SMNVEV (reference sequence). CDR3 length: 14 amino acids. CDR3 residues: CASRLAVNTGELFF. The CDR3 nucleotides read TGTGCCAGCCGACTAGCAGTAAACACCGGGGAGCTGTTTTTT.

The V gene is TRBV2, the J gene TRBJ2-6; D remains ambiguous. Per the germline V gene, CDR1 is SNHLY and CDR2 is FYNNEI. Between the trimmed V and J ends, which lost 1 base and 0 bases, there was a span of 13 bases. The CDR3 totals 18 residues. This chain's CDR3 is CASSEGGRLFSGANVLTF. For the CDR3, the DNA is TGTGCCAGCAGTGAAGGGGGAAGGCTATTCTCTGGGGCCAACGTCCTGACTTTC.

The CDR3 coding sequence is TGTGCCAGCTCACCACCGAATGGCCAAGAGACCCAGTACTTC. This codes for CASSPPNGQETQYF. The rearrangement uses TRBV18 and TRBJ2-5; D not resolved. The germline gives CDR1 KGHSH, CDR2 LQKENI. The CDR3 has 14 residues. V shed 0 bases and J shed 1 base, with 6 bases lying between them.

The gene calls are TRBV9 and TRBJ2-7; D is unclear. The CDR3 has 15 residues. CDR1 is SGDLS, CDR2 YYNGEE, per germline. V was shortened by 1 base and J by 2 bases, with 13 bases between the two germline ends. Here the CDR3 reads CASSVYDGGTYEQYF. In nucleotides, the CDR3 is TGTGCCAGCAGCGTATATGATGGCGGAACCTACGAGCAGTACTTC.

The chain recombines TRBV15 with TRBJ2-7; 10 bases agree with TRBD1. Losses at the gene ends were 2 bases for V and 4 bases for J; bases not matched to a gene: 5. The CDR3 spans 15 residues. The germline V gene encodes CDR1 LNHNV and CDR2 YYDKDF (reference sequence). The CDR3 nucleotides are TGTGCCACCAGCAGAACCCCGGGACAGGGGTACGAGCAGTACTTC. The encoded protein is CATSRTPGQGYEQYF.

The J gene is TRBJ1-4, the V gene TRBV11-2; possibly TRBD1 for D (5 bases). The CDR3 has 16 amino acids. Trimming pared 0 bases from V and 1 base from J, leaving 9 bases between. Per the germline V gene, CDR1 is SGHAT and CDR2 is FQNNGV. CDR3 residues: CASSLDQDRTNEKLFF. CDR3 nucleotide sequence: TGTGCCAGCAGCTTAGATCAAGACAGAACTAATGAAAAACTGTTTTTT.

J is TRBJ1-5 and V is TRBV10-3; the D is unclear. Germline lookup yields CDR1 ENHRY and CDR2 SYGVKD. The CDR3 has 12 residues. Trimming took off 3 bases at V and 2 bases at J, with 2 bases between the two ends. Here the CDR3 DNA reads TGTGCCATCAGTGATGGCAATCAGCCCCAGCATTTT. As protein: CAISDGNQPQHF.

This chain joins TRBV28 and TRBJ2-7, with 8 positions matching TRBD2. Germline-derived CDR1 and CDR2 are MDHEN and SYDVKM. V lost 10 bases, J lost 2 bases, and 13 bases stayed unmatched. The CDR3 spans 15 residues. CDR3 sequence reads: CATLVAVTSAYEQYF. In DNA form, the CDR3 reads TGTGCCACCCTAGTAGCCGTGACTAGCGCCTACGAGCAGTACTTC.

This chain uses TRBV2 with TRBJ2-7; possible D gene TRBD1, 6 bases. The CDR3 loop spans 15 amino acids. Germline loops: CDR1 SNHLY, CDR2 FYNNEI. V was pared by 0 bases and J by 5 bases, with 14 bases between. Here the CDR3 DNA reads TGTGCCAGCAGTGAAGCCCAGGGGTTTGGCGACGAGCAGTACTTC. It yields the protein CASSEAQGFGDEQYF.

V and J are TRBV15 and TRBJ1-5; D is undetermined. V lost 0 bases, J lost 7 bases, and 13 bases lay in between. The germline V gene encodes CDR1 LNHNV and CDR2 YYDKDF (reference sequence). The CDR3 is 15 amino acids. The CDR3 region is CATSRDYGVSQPQHF. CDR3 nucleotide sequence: TGTGCCACCAGCAGAGATTACGGGGTTTCGCAGCCCCAGCATTTT.